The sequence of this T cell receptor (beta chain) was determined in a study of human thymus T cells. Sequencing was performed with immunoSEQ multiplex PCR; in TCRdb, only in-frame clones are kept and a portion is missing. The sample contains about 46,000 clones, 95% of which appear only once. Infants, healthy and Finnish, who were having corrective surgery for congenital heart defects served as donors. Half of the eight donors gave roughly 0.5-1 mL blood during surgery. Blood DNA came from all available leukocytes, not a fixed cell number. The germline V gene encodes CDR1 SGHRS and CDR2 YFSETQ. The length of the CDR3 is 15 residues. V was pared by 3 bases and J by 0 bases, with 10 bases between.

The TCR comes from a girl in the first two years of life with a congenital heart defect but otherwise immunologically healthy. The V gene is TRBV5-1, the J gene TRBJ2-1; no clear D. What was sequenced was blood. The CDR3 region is CASSSDHGSYNEQFF. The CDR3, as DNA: TGCGCCAGCAGCTCAGACCATGGCTCCTACAATGAGCAGTTCTTC. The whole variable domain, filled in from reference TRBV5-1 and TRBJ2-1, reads KAGVTQTPRYLIKTRGQQVTLSCSPISGHRSVSWYQQTPGQGLQFLFEYFSETQRNKGNFPGRFSGRQFSNSRSEMNVSTLELGDSALYLCASSSDHGSYNEQFFGPGTRLTVL.